This T cell receptor (beta chain) was identified in a study of T cells after posttransplantation cyclophosphamide. General study results and limits: TRB clonality was highly associated with recipient CMV seropositivity and reactivation. TRB overlap between skin or GI tissue T cells and blood was limited.

Generated by immunoSEQ multiplex PCR, the TCRdb table keeps only in-frame clones and is missing some. The sample records about 43,000 clones, around 90% being singletons. Notes on this clone: Its antigen remains unidentified.

Busulfan-fludarabine conditioning, marrow transplant, and cyclophosphamide on days +3 and +4 were administered. The CDR3 sequence is 14 residues long. Germline CDR1 and CDR2: GTSNPN and SVGIG (reference sequence). The V gene lost 0 bases and the J gene lost 5 bases, with 11 bases spanning the gap. This chain links TRBV30 with TRBJ1-5; perhaps TRBD1 as D (5 bases). This receptor was identified in a male patient between 55 and 70 years old who received an allogeneic stem cell transplant from a related donor and was CMV-positive. Part of the T cell pool may stem from the graft donor. The material was PBMCs, obtained 55 to 70 days after allogeneic stem cell transplant with posttransplant cyclophosphamide. CDR3 amino acids: CAWSVQLGDQPQHF. For the CDR3, the DNA is TGTGCCTGGAGTGTACAGCTAGGGGATCAGCCCCAGCATTTT.